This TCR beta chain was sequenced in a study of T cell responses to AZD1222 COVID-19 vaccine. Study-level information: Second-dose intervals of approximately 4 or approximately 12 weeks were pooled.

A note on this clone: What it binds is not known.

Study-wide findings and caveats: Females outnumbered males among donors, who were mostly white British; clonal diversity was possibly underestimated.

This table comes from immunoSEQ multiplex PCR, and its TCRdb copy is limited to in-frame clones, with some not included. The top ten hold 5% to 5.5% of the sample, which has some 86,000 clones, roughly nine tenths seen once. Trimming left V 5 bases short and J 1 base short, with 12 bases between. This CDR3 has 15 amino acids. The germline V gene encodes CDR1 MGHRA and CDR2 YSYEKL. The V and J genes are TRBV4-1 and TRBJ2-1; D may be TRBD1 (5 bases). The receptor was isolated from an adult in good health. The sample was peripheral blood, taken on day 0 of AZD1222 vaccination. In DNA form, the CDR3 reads TGCGCCAGCAGCTATAGGGGCGGTTCCTACAATGAGCAGTTCTTC. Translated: CASSYRGGSYNEQFF.